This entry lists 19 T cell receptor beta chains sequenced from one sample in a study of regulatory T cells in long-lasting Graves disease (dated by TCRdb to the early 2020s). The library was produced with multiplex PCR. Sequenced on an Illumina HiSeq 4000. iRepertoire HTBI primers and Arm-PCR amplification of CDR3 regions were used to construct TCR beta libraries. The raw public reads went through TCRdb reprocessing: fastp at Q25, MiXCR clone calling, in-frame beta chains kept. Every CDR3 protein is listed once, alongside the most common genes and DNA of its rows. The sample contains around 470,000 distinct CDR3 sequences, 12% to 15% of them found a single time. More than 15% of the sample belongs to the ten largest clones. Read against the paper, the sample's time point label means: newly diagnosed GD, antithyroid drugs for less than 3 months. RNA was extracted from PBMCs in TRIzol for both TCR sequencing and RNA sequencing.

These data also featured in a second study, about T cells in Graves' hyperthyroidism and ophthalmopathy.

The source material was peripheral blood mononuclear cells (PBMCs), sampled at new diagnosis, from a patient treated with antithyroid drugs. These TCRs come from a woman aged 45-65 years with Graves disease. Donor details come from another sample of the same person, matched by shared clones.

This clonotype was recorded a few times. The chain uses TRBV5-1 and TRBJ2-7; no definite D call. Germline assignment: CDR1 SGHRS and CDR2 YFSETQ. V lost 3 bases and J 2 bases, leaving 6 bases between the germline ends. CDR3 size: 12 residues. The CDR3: CASSSETYEQYF. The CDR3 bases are TGCGCCAGCAGCTCGGAAACCTACGAGCAGTACTTC.

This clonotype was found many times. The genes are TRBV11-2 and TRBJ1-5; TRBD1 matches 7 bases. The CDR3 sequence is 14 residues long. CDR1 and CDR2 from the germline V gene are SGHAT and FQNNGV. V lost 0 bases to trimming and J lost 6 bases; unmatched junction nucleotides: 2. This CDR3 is CASSLEAGGQPQHF. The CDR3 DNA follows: TGTGCCAGCAGCTTAGAGGCAGGGGGTCAGCCCCAGCATTTT.

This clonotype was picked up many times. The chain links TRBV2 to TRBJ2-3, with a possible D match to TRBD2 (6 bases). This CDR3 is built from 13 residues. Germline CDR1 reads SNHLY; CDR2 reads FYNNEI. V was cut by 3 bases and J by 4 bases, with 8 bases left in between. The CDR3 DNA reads TGTGCCAGCAGTGAGGAGGGGCCAGATACGCAGTATTTT. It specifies CASSEEGPDTQYF.

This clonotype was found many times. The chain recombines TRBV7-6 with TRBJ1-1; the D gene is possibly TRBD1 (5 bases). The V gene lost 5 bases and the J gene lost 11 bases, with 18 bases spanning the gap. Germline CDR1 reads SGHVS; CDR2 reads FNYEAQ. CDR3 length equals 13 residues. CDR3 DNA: TGTGCCAGCAGCGCCCCCGGGGGGGTCGATGCTTTCTTT. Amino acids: CASSAPGGVDAFF.

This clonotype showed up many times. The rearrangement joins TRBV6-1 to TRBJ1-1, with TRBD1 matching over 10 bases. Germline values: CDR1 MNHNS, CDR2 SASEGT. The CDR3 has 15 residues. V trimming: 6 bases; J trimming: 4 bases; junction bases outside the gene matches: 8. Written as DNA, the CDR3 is TGTGCCAGCAGGAAAGACAGGGGGCACGGCACTGAAGCTTTCTTT. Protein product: CASRKDRGHGTEAFF.

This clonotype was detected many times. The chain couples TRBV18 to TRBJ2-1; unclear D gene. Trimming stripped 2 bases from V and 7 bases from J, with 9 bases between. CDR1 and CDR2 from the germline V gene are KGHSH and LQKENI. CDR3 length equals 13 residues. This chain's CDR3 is CASSPRAENEQFF. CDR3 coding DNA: TGTGCCAGCTCACCAAGGGCCGAGAATGAGCAGTTCTTC.

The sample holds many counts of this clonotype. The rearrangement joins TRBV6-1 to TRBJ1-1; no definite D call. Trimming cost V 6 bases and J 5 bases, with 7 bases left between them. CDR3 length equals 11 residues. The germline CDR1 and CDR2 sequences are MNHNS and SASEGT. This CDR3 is CASRESTEAFF. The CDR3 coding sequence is TGTGCCAGCAGGGAAAGTACTGAAGCTTTCTTT.

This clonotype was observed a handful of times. The CDR3 region has the DNA TGTGCCAGCAGTTACGGCCGGGCTGATAATTCACCCCTCCACTTT. It translates to CASSYGRADNSPLHF. The J gene is TRBJ1-6, the V gene TRBV6-7, with D unclear. TRBV6-7 is an open reading frame, and its role is uncertain. V lost 2 bases to trimming and J lost 5 bases, with 10 bases between them. The CDR3 consists of 15 residues.

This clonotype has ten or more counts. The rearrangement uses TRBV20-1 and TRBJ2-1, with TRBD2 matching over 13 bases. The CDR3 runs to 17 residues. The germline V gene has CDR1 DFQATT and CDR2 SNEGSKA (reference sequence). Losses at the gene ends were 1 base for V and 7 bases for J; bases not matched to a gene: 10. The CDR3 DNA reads TGCAGTGCTAGAGTCCCACTAACTAGCGGGAGGGGGAATGAGCAGTTCTTC. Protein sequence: CSARVPLTSGRGNEQFF.

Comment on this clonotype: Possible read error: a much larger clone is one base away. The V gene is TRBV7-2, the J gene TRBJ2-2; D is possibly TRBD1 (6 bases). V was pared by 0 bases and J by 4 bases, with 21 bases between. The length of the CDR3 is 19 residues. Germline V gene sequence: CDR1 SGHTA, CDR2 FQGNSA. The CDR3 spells CASSLAKGQKHASTGELFF. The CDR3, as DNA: TGTGCCAGCAGCTTAGCGAAAGGACAGAAACACGCGAGCACCGGGGAGCTGTTTTTT.

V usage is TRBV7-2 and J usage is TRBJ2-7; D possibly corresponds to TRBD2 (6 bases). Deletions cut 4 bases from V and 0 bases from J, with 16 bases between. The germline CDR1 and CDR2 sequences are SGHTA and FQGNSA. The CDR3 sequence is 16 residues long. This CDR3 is CASSYPGLMNSYEQYF. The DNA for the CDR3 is TGTGCCAGCAGCTACCCGGGACTGATGAACTCCTACGAGCAGTACTTC. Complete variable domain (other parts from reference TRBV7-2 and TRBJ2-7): GAGVSQSPSNKVTEKGKDVELRCDPISGHTALYWYRQSLGQGLEFLIYFQGNSAPDKSGLPSDRFSAERTGGSVSTLTIQRTQQEDSAVYLCASSYPGLMNSYEQYFGPGTRLTVT.

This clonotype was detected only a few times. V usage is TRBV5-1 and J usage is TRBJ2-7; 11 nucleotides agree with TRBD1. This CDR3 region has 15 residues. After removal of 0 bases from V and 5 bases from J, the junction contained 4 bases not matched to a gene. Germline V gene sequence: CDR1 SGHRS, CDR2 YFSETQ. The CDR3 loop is CASSLDGQGAHEQYF. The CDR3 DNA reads TGCGCCAGCAGCTTGGACGGACAGGGGGCCCACGAGCAGTACTTC.

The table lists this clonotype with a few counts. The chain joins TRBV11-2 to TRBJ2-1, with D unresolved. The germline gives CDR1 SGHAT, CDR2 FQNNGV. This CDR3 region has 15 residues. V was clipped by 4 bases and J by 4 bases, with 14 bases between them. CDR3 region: CASSSIVTGYNEQFF. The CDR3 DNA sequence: TGTGCCAGCAGCTCCATAGTGACTGGTTACAATGAGCAGTTCTTC.

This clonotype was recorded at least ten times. The CDR3, as DNA: TGTGCCAGCAGCTTAACAACTAGCGGGTACAATGAGCAGTTCTTC. Translating it yields CASSLTTSGYNEQFF. The rearrangement links TRBV7-3 to TRBJ2-1; 9 bases agree with TRBD2. V shed 0 bases and J 4 bases; nucleotides not matched to a gene: 1. Germline CDR1 reads SGHTA; CDR2 reads FQGTGA. The CDR3 runs 15 residues.

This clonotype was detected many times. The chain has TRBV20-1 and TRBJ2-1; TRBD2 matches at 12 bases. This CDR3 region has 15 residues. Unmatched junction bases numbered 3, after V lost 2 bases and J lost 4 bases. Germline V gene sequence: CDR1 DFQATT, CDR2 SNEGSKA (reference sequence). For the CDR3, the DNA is TGCAGTGCTAGAACGACTAGCGGGGGTTACAATGAGCAGTTCTTC. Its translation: CSARTTSGGYNEQFF.

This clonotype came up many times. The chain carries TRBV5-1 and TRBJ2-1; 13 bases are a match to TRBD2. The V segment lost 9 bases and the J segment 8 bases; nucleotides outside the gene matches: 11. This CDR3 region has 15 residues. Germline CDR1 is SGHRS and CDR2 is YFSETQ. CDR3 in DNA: TGCGCCACAGGACTAGCGGGAGCCTGGGGGGATGAGCAGTTCTTC. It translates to CATGLAGAWGDEQFF.

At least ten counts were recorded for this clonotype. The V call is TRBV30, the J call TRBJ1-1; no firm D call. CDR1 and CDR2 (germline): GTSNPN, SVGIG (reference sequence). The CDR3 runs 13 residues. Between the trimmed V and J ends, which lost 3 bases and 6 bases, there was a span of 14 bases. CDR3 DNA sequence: TGTGCCTGGAGCCCTACCCCGAGAGCTGAAGCTTTCTTT. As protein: CAWSPTPRAEAFF. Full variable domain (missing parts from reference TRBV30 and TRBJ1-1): SQTIHQWPATLVQPVGSPLSLECTVEGTSNPNLYWYRQAAGRGLQLLFYSVGIGQISSEVPQNLSASRPQDRQFILSSKKLLLSDSGFYLCAWSPTPRAEAFFGQGTRLTVV.

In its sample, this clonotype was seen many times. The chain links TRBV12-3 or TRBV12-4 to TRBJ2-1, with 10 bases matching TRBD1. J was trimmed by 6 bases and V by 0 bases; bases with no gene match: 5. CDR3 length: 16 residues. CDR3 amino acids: CASSLAQGQGGNEQFF. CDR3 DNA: TGTGCCAGCAGTTTAGCACAAGGACAGGGGGGCAATGAGCAGTTCTTC.

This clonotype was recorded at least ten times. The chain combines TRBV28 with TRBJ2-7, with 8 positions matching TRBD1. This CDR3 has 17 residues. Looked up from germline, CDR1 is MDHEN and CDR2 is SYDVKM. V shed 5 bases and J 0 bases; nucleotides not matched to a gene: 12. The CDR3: CASSGPSTGELSYEQYF. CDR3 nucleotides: TGTGCCAGCAGTGGCCCCTCGACAGGGGAGCTCTCCTACGAGCAGTACTTC.